A selection of T cell receptor beta chains follows, all from one sample in a study of tumor-infiltrating lymphocytes in primary liver carcinoma. MiXCR, applied by TCRdb to the multiplex PCR reads, yields one record per CDR3 protein. Among some 94,000 distinct CDR3 sequences listed, about 70% were seen once. The sample was liver tumor tissue from sampling region 5. The source of these receptors is a woman in her sixties with primary liver carcinoma and hepatitis B virus infection. Each CDR3 is given without its conserved first and last residue. Rows may omit the clone size; those that give it use once, few, many or a size class.

clone_size: -; j_call: TRBJ2-2; v_call: TRBV4-1; cdr3_aa: ASSQSGLVGGPGGLF
clone_size: -; j_call: TRBJ2-7; v_call: TRBV11-2; cdr3_aa: ASSITSGSEQY
clone_size: -; j_call: TRBJ1-4; v_call: TRBV4-1; cdr3_aa: ASSRRASTNEKLF
clone_size: few; j_call: TRBJ2-5; v_call: TRBV5-6; cdr3_aa: ASGREETQY
clone_size: many; j_call: TRBJ1-4; v_call: TRBV7-9; cdr3_aa: ASSLAGQNEKLF
clone_size: -; j_call: TRBJ1-1; v_call: TRBV6-2/TRBV6-3; cdr3_aa: ASTATANTEAL
clone_size: -; j_call: TRBJ1-4; v_call: TRBV5-1; cdr3_aa: ASKEGFPNEKLF
clone_size: -; j_call: TRBJ2-7; v_call: TRBV4-1; cdr3_aa: ASNPAGRVYEQY
clone_size: many; j_call: TRBJ1-2; v_call: TRBV29-1; cdr3_aa: SVERLLEDGYT
clone_size: -; j_call: TRBJ2-1; v_call: TRBV11-3; cdr3_aa: VSSAGGYNEQF
clone_size: few; j_call: TRBJ2-7; v_call: TRBV7-9; cdr3_aa: ASSPRGGLAYYEQY
clone_size: -; j_call: TRBJ2-3; v_call: TRBV6-6; cdr3_aa: VSSYVDRADTQY
clone_size: -; j_call: TRBJ2-4; v_call: TRBV29-1; cdr3_aa: SVGPTWGSGNIEY
clone_size: -; j_call: TRBJ1-4; v_call: TRBV12-3/TRBV12-4; cdr3_aa: ASMGFRKLF
clone_size: large; j_call: TRBJ1-2; v_call: TRBV11-2; cdr3_aa: ASSSGTEYGYT
clone_size: many; j_call: TRBJ2-1; v_call: TRBV10-3; cdr3_aa: AAESGTGNNEQF
clone_size: -; j_call: TRBJ1-2; v_call: TRBV28; cdr3_aa: ASSESGGDYGYT
clone_size: -; j_call: TRBJ2-7; v_call: TRBV6-5; cdr3_aa: ANSLAGTGRDEQY
clone_size: -; j_call: TRBJ2-4; v_call: TRBV12-3/TRBV12-4; cdr3_aa: ANSLAVGTLKNIQY
clone_size: -; j_call: TRBJ1-4; v_call: TRBV29-1; cdr3_aa: SATGTGREKPF
clone_size: once; j_call: TRBJ2-3; v_call: TRBV29-1; cdr3_aa: SVGGVTSTDTQY
clone_size: -; j_call: TRBJ2-7; v_call: TRBV6-6; cdr3_aa: AGSSGTRTYEQY
clone_size: few; j_call: TRBJ2-1; v_call: TRBV19; cdr3_aa: ASSPRRNEQF
clone_size: many; j_call: TRBJ1-5; v_call: TRBV6-2/TRBV6-3; cdr3_aa: ASSYLVGQGVGNQPQH
clone_size: -; j_call: TRBJ1-5; v_call: TRBV4-1; cdr3_aa: ANIQENKGGQPQH
clone_size: few; j_call: TRBJ2-6; v_call: TRBV19; cdr3_aa: ASVPTAQGANVLT
clone_size: many; j_call: TRBJ2-5; v_call: TRBV24-1; cdr3_aa: ATSLAETQY
clone_size: -; j_call: TRBJ2-2; v_call: TRBV11-2; cdr3_aa: ARGPVGRGLATGELF
clone_size: -; j_call: TRBJ2-3; v_call: TRBV12-3/TRBV12-4; cdr3_aa: ASCFWSLSDTQY
clone_size: many; j_call: TRBJ2-5; v_call: TRBV28; cdr3_aa: ASSLPGAVKTQY
clone_size: -; j_call: TRBJ1-1; v_call: TRBV28; cdr3_aa: ASSYSPQGVNTEAF
clone_size: many; j_call: TRBJ2-2; v_call: TRBV5-1; cdr3_aa: ASSLRIPYTGELF
clone_size: -; j_call: TRBJ2-3; v_call: TRBV11-2; cdr3_aa: ANSLEGLTYTSDTQY
clone_size: -; j_call: TRBJ2-2; v_call: TRBV30; cdr3_aa: AWIRGPNTGELF
clone_size: once; j_call: TRBJ2-2; v_call: TRBV11-2; cdr3_aa: ASCPISGSTGELF
clone_size: -; j_call: TRBJ2-2; v_call: TRBV5-6; cdr3_aa: ASSLFNGATGELF
clone_size: once; j_call: TRBJ2-3; v_call: TRBV2; cdr3_aa: ATQGQKTDTQY
clone_size: -; j_call: TRBJ2-2; v_call: TRBV11-2; cdr3_aa: ASSHRTSGTGELF
clone_size: few; j_call: TRBJ2-7; v_call: TRBV2; cdr3_aa: ASRKTAGTGAYEQY
clone_size: few; j_call: TRBJ1-2; v_call: TRBV2; cdr3_aa: ASSEAEEDGYA